This T cell receptor beta chain was retrieved from a study of shared clonotypes between healthy human individuals. TCRdb's table, derived via immunoSEQ multiplex PCR, lists solely in-frame clones and lacks some. The table has about 2 million clones, around 96% seen once. Cells designated naive CD8 were CD45RO-negative and were positively selected for CCR7, with terminally differentiated effector memory CD45RA+ cells excluded. Sequenced input: naive CD8+ T cells sorted from blood. The clonotype was recovered from a man aged 18-30 years in good health.

The CDR3 sequence is CASSLARWQNSGDTQYF. The DNA for the CDR3 is TGTGCCAGCAGCTTGGCCCGGTGGCAGAATTCAGGAGATACGCAGTATTTT. V gene TRBV7-6 combines with J gene TRBJ2-3; D is undetermined. CDR3 length: 17 residues. Germline loops: CDR1 SGHVS, CDR2 FNYEAQ. V shed 3 bases and J shed 5 bases, with 21 bases lying between them.